One sample yielded the 10 T cell receptor beta chains listed below, sequenced in a study of T cells after posttransplantation cyclophosphamide. The table came from immunoSEQ multiplex PCR; TCRdb's copy has only in-frame clones and leaves some out. The sample carries around 14,000 clones, 76% recorded once. Sequenced sample: memory CD4+ T cells sorted from PBMCs. Receptors were obtained from a man aged 45-65 years.

The J gene is TRBJ1-1, the V gene TRBV5-4; 9 nucleotides line up with TRBD1. V dropped 2 bases and J dropped 1; count of bases not matched to a gene: 6. The germline V gene encodes CDR1 SGHNT and CDR2 YYREEE (reference sequence). The length of the CDR3 is 16 residues. The CDR3 DNA sequence: TGTGCCAGCAGCTTTACAGGGGGCGCAAGGAACACTGAAGCTTTCTTT. It codes for CASSFTGGARNTEAFF.

The V gene is TRBV6-4, the J gene TRBJ2-3; 7 nucleotides match TRBD2. CDR1 MRHNA and CDR2 SNTAGT come from the germline V gene. Germline trimming cut 6 bases from V and 2 bases from J; bases unmatched to any gene: 11. This CDR3 has 16 amino acids. CDR3 DNA: TGTGCCAGCAGGGGGCGGGGGACCGTATACACAGATACGCAGTATTTT. Its protein is CASRGRGTVYTDTQYF.

The rearrangement links TRBV5-5 to TRBJ2-3; D perhaps matches TRBD1 (7 bases). Germline V lookup: CDR1 SGHKS, CDR2 YYEKEE (reference sequence). The CDR3 consists of 14 residues. The V end lost 1 base, the J end lost 5 bases, and 11 bases lay between the germline ends. CDR3 nucleotides: TGTGCCAGCAGCTTGCCAGGGGGGAGAGATACGCAGTATTTT. Amino acid sequence: CASSLPGGRDTQYF.

The genes are TRBV19 and TRBJ2-1; perhaps TRBD1 as D (5 bases). Germline V gene lookup returns CDR1 LNHDA and CDR2 SQIVND (reference sequence). Trimming pared 2 bases from V and 0 bases from J, leaving 8 bases between. This CDR3 spans 15 amino acids. This CDR3 reads CASSITGSSYNEQFF. In DNA, the CDR3 is TGTGCCAGTAGTATAACAGGCAGCTCCTACAATGAGCAGTTCTTC.

This clone was seen only a few times. The chain is built from TRBV19 and TRBJ2-1; TRBD2 is a possible D gene (6 bases). Germline V gives CDR1 LNHDA, CDR2 SQIVND (reference sequence). The CDR3 is made up of 11 amino acids. The germline V and J ends were trimmed by 10 bases and 13 bases, with 17 bases remaining between them. In DNA, the CDR3 is TGTGCCACCTACGGTCCCGGGGGTCAGTTCTTC. Residues: CATYGPGGQFF.

CDR3 residues: CASSSSLSGRYNEQFF. The CDR3 nucleotides are TGTGCCAGCAGCTCCTCGCTGTCGGGTAGATACAATGAGCAGTTCTTC. This chain connects TRBV7-9 to TRBJ2-1; D gene uncertain. The germline CDR1 and CDR2 sequences are SEHNR and FQNEAQ (reference sequence). V lost 4 bases to trimming and J lost 4 bases, with 17 bases between them. This CDR3 is 16 amino acids long. The complete variable domain, with remaining parts taken from reference TRBV7-9 and TRBJ2-1, reads DTGVSQNPRHKITKRGQNVTFRCDPISEHNRLYWYRQTLGQGPEFLTYFQNEAQLEKSRLLSDRFSAERPKGSFSTLEIQRTEQGDSAMYLCASSSSLSGRYNEQFFGPGTRLTVL.

The V and J genes are TRBV28 and TRBJ2-4; 11 bases are a match to TRBD1. The ends lost 8 bases at V and 6 bases at J; junction bases unmatched: 9. Germline assignment: CDR1 MDHEN and CDR2 SYDVKM. CDR3 length: 15 amino acids. CDR3: CASGSGTGGLNIQYF. The CDR3 DNA follows: TGTGCCAGCGGCTCCGGGACAGGGGGATTAAACATTCAGTACTTC.

This clone showed up just once. V usage is TRBV5-4 and J usage is TRBJ2-1, with 8 bases lining up with TRBD2. The CDR3 length is 15 residues. Trimming took 0 bases from V and 6 from J; bases not matched to a gene: 5. Germline V gives CDR1 SGHNT, CDR2 YYREEE (reference sequence). This chain's CDR3 is CASSLGAGGFNEQFF. CDR3 DNA: TGTGCCAGCAGCTTGGGGGCGGGAGGTTTCAATGAGCAGTTCTTC.

CDR3 DNA: TGCAGCGTTGAGTCCAACACAGATACGCAGTATTTT. This codes for CSVESNTDTQYF. J is TRBJ2-3 and V is TRBV29-1; unclear D gene. The CDR3 covers 12 residues. Germline V lookup: CDR1 SQVTM, CDR2 ANQGSEA. Trimming shortened V by 3 bases and J by 2 bases, and 6 bases separated the two germline ends.

The chain uses TRBV7-9 and TRBJ1-6; D is perhaps TRBD1 (6 bases). Trimming stripped 3 bases from V and 7 bases from J, with 7 bases between. The CDR3 is made up of 13 amino acids. Germline-derived CDR1 and CDR2 are SEHNR and FQNEAQ (reference sequence). The CDR3 protein is CASSLQGNSPLHF. For the CDR3, the DNA is TGTGCCAGCAGCTTGCAGGGGAATTCACCCCTCCACTTT.